This TCR beta chain appears in the sequencing data of a study of blood T cells in healthy people across ages. At the level of the study: Every two T cells gave about one barcoded beta molecule via template switching.

V dropped 7 bases and J dropped 4; count of bases not matched to a gene: 7. The CDR3 contains 13 residues. Germline-derived CDR1 and CDR2 are SQVTM and ANQGSEA. Sample-barcoded 5' priming and a J-beta primer mix drove a second PCR of roughly 7 to 11 cycles. All samples yielded 3 million or more CDR3-containing paired-end reads. From the 5' RACE reads, TCRdb called clonotypes with MiXCR, one entry per CDR3 protein. The sample has some 800,000 distinct CDR3 sequences, 44% seen once. Donors gave 8 to 10 milliliters of peripheral blood apiece. Sequenced sample: blood. This TCR derives from a man in his sixties in good health. This chain connects TRBV29-1 to TRBJ2-5; 9 bases align to TRBD1. CDR3 sequence: CSGGQGWRETQYF. CDR3 bases: TGCAGCGGGGGACAGGGATGGCGAGAGACCCAGTACTTC. The full variable domain, in which reference TRBV29-1 and TRBJ2-5 provide the parts outside the CDR3, is SAVISQKPSRDICQRGTSLTIQCQVDSQVTMMFWYRQQPGQSLTLIATANQGSEATYESGFVIDKFPISRPNLTFSTLTVSNMSPEDSSIYLCSGGQGWRETQYFGPGTRLLVL.